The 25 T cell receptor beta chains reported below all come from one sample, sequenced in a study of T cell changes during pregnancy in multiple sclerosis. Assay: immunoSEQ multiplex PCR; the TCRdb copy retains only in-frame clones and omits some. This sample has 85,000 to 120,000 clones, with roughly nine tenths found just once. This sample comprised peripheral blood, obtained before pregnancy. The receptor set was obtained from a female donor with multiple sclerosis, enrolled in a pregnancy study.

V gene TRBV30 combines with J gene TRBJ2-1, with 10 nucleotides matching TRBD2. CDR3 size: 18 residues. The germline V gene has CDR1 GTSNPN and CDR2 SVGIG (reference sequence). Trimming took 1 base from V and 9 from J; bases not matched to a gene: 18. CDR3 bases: TGTGCCTGGAGTGGGGACAGCCTAGCGGGAGTTAGGATGGGTGAGCAGTTCTTC. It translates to CAWSGDSLAGVRMGEQFF.

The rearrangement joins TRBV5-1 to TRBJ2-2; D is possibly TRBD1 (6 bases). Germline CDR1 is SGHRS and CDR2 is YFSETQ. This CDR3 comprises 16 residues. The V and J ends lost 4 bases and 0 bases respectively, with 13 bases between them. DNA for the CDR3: TGCGCCAGCAGCCTTAGGGGGAGATCGAACACCGGGGAGCTGTTTTTT. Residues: CASSLRGRSNTGELFF.

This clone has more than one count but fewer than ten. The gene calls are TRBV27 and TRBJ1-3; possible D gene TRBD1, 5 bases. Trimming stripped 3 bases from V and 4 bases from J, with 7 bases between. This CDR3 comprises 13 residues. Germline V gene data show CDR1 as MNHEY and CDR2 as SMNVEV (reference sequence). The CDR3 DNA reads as TGTGCCAGCAGTTTGACAGTGGGAAACACCATATATTTT. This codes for CASSLTVGNTIYF.

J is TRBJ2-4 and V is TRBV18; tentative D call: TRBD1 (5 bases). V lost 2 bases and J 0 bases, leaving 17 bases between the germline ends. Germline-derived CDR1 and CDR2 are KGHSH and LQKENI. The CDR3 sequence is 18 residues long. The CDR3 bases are TGTGCCAGCTCACCAAGGGGTCTGGACATACTAGCCAAAAACATTCAGTACTTC. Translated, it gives CASSPRGLDILAKNIQYF.

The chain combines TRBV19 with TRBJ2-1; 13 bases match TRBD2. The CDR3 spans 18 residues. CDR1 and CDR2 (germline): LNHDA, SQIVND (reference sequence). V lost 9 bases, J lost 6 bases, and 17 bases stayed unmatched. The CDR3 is CASTPGTSGTPLGNEQFF. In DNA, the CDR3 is TGTGCCAGCACCCCCGGGACTAGCGGGACCCCCCTCGGCAATGAGCAGTTCTTC.

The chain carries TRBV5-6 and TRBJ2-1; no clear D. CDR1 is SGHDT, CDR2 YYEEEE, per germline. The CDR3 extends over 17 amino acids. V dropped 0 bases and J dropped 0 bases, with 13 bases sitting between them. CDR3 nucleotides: TGTGCCAGCAGCTTGGGTAGCCAACTGAGCTCCTACAATGAGCAGTTCTTC. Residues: CASSLGSQLSSYNEQFF.

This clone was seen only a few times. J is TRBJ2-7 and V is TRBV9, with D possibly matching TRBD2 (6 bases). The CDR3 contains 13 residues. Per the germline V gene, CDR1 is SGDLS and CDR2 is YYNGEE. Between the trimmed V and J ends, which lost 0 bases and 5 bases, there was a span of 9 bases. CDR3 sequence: CASSVGGGDEQYF. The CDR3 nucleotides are TGTGCCAGCAGCGTAGGGGGCGGGGACGAGCAGTACTTC.

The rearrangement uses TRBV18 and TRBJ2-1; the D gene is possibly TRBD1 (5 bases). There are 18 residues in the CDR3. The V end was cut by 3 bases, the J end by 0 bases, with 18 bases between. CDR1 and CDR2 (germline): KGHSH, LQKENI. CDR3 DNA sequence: TGTGCCAGCTCACCCTCCAGAGGACAACCGAGCTCCTACAATGAGCAGTTCTTC. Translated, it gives CASSPSRGQPSSYNEQFF. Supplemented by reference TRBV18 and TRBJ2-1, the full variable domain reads NAGVMQNPRHLVRRRGQEARLRCSPMKGHSHVYWYRQLPEEGLKFMVYLQKENIIDESGMPKERFSAEFPKEGPSILRIQQVVRGDSAAYFCASSPSRGQPSSYNEQFFGPGTRLTVL.

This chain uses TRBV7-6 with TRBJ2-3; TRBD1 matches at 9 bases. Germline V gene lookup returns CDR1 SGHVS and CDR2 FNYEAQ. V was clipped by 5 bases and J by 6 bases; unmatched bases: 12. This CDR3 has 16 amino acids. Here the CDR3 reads CASSLPRDRAQDTQYF. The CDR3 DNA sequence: TGTGCCAGCAGCCTCCCCCGGGACAGGGCTCAGGATACGCAGTATTTT. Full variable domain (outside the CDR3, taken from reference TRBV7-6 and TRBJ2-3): GAGVSQSPRYKVTKRGQDVALRCDPISGHVSLYWYRQALGQGPEFLTYFNYEAQQDKSGLPNDRFSAERPEGSISTLTIQRTEQRDSAMYRCASSLPRDRAQDTQYFGPGTRLTVL.

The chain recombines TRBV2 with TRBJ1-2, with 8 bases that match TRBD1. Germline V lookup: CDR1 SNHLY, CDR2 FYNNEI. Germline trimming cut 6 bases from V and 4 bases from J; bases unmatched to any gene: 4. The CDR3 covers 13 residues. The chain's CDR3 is CASRRDRGYGYTF. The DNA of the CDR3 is TGTGCCAGCAGAAGAGACAGGGGCTATGGCTACACCTTC. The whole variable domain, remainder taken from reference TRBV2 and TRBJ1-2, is EPEVTQTPSHQVTQMGQEVILRCVPISNHLYFYWYRQILGQKVEFLVSFYNNEISEKSEIFDDQFSVERPDGSNFTLKIRSTKLEDSAMYFCASRRDRGYGYTFGSGTRLTVV.

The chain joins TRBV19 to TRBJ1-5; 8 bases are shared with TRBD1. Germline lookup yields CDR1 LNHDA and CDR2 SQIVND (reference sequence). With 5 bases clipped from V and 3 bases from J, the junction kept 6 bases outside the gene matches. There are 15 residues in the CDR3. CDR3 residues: CASSRDRGSNQPQHF. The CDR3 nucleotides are TGTGCCAGTAGTCGCGACAGGGGCTCCAATCAGCCCCAGCATTTT.

This CDR3 is CASRRTSGVYEQYF. The CDR3 DNA sequence: TGTGCCAGCAGGCGGACTAGCGGGGTATACGAGCAGTACTTC. This chain links TRBV27 with TRBJ2-7; 12 nucleotides line up with TRBD2. CDR3 length: 14 residues. J was trimmed by 4 bases and V by 6 bases; bases with no gene match: 4. CDR1 and CDR2 (germline): MNHEY, SMNVEV (reference sequence).

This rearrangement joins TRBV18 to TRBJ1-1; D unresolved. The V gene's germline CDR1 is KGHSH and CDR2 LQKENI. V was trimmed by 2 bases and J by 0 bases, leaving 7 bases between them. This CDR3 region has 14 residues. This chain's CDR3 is CASSPLDMNTEAFF. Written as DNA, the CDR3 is TGTGCCAGCTCACCATTAGACATGAACACTGAAGCTTTCTTT.

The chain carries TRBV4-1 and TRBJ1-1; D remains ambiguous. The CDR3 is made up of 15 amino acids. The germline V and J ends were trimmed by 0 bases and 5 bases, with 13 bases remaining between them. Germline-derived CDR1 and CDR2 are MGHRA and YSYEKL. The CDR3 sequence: CASSQEEGGSTEAFF. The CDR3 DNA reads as TGCGCCAGCAGCCAAGAGGAGGGTGGAAGTACTGAAGCTTTCTTT.

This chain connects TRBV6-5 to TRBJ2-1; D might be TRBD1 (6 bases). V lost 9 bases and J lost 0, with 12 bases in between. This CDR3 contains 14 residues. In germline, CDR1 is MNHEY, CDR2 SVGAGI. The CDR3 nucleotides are TGTGCCAGTGCAGGGACAAGCTCCTACAATGAGCAGTTCTTC. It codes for CASAGTSSYNEQFF.

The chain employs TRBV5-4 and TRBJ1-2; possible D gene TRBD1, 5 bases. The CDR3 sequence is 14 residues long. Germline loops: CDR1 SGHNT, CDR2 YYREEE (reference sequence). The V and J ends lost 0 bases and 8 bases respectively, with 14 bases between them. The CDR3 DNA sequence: TGTGCCAGCAGCTTGGGGGGGACTCTTGTCGGCTACACCTTC. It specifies CASSLGGTLVGYTF.

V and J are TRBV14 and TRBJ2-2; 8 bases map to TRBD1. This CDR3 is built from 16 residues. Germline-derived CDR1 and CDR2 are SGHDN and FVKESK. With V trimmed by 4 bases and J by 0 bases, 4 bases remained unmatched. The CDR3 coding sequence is TGTGCCAGCAGCCTCAGGACAGGGTCGAACACCGGGGAGCTGTTTTTT. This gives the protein CASSLRTGSNTGELFF.

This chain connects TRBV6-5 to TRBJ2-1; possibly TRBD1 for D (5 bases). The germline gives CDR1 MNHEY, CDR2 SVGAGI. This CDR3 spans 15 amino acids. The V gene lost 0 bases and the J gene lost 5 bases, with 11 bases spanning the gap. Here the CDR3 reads CASSYSTEIHNEQFF. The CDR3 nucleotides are TGTGCCAGCAGTTACTCGACAGAGATACACAATGAGCAGTTCTTC.

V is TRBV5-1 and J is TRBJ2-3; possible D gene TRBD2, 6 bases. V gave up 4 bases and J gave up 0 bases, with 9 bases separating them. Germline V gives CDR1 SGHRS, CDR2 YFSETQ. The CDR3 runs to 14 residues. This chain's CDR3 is CASSGSGSTDTQYF. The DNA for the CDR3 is TGCGCCAGCAGCGGTAGCGGTAGCACAGATACGCAGTATTTT.

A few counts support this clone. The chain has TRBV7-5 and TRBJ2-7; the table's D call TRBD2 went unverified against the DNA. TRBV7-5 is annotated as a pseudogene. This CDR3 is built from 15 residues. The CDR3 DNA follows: TGTGCCAGAAGCTTAGCGCGACGGAGCTCCTACGAGCAGTACTTC. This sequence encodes CARSLARRSSYEQYF.

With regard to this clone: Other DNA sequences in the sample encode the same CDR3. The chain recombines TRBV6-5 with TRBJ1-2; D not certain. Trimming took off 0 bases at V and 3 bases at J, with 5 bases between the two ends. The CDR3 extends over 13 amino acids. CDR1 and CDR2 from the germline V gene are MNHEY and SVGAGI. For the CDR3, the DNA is TGTGCCAGCAGTTACTCAACAGACTATGGCTACACCTTC. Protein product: CASSYSTDYGYTF.

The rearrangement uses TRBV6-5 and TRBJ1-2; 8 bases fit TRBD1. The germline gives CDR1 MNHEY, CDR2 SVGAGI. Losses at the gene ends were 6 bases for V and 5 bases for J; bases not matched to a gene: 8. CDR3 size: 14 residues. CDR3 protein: CASSLGQGNYGYTF. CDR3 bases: TGTGCCAGCAGCCTAGGACAGGGAAATTATGGCTACACCTTC.

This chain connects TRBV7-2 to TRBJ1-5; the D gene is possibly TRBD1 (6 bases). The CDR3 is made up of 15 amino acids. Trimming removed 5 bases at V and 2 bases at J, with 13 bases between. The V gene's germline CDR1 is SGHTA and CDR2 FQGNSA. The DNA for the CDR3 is TGTGCCAGCAGCCCGGACTCAGGGGGCAATCAGCCCCAGCATTTT. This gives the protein CASSPDSGGNQPQHF. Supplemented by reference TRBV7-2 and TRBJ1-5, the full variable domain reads GAGVSQSPSNKVTEKGKDVELRCDPISGHTALYWYRQSLGQGLEFLIYFQGNSAPDKSGLPSDRFSAERTGGSVSTLTIQRTQQEDSAVYLCASSPDSGGNQPQHFGDGTRLSIL.

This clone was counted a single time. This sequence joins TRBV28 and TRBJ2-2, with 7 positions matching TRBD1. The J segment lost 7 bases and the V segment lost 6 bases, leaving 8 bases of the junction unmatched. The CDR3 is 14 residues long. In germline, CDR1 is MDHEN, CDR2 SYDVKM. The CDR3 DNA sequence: TGTGCCAGCAGCTACACGACAGGGTACGGGGAGCTGTTTTTT. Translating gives CASSYTTGYGELFF.

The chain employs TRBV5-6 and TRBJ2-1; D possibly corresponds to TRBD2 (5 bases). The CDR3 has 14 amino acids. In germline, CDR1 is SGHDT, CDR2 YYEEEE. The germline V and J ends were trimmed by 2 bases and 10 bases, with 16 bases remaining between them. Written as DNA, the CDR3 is TGTGCCAGCAGCTTCGGCTCGTCGGGGTCCGAGCAGTTCTTC. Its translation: CASSFGSSGSEQFF.